Below are 19 T cell receptor beta chains sequenced from a single sample in a study of siplizumab effects on memory and regulatory T cells. TCRdb's copy holds only in-frame clones and misses some; the assay was immunoSEQ multiplex PCR. The sample lists fewer than 60,000 clones, over 90% occurring once. The sequenced material came from CD8+ T cells sorted from blood. Receptors originate from a human donor in good health.

The chain's CDR3 is CASLERESYEQYF. CDR3 DNA sequence: TGTGCCAGCTTGGAGCGGGAGAGCTACGAGCAGTACTTC. This chain joins TRBV6-1 and TRBJ2-7, with 8 positions matching TRBD2. The length of the CDR3 is 13 residues. V was clipped by 8 bases and J by 3 bases; unmatched bases: 6. Germline lookup yields CDR1 MNHNS and CDR2 SASEGT.

The chain links TRBV7-8 to TRBJ1-2; 7 positions agree with TRBD1. Trimming cost V 5 bases and J 3 bases; bases outside gene matches: 9. The CDR3 is 15 residues long. Germline lookup yields CDR1 SGHVS and CDR2 FQNEAQ. DNA of the CDR3: TGTGCCAGCAGCGGACGAATCCAGGGGGACTATGGCTACACCTTC. Its translation is CASSGRIQGDYGYTF.

This clone was counted a single time. The chain employs TRBV9 and TRBJ2-1; 9 nucleotides align to TRBD2. The CDR3 is 15 amino acids. Trimming took 3 bases from V and 12 from J; bases not matched to a gene: 13. Looked up from germline, CDR1 is SGDLS and CDR2 is YYNGEE. CDR3 nucleotides: TGTGCCAGCAGCGCGTTCCCCTTAGCGGGAGAAGTGCAGTTCTTC. This gives the protein CASSAFPLAGEVQFF.

The V and J genes are TRBV7-8 and TRBJ2-7; D gene uncertain. The CDR3 extends over 13 amino acids. V was shortened by 4 bases and J by 2 bases, with 9 bases between the two germline ends. In germline, CDR1 is SGHVS, CDR2 FQNEAQ. CDR3 amino acids: CASSSLRPYEQYF. CDR3 DNA: TGTGCCAGCAGCTCGCTTAGGCCCTACGAGCAGTACTTC. Variable domain in full (rest from reference TRBV7-8 and TRBJ2-7): GAGVSQSPRYKVAKRGQDVALRCDPISGHVSLFWYQQALGQGPEFLTYFQNEAQLDKSGLPSDRFFAERPEGSVSTLKIQRTQQEDSAVYLCASSSLRPYEQYFGPGTRLTVT.

This clone appeared once. V usage is TRBV19 and J usage is TRBJ1-1; unclear D gene. CDR3 length: 12 residues. From germline, CDR1 is LNHDA and CDR2 SQIVND (reference sequence). V lost 5 bases and J 10 bases, leaving 14 bases between the germline ends. CDR3 in DNA: TGTGCCAGTAGTGCCAACCCCGAGGGAGCTTTCTTT. Translation gives CASSANPEGAFF.

J is TRBJ1-2 and V is TRBV5-1, with D unclear. CDR3 length: 14 amino acids. CDR1 and CDR2 from the germline V gene are SGHRS and YFSETQ. V gave up 4 bases and J gave up 4 bases, with 14 bases separating them. The CDR3 reads CASSQTGEFYGYTF. CDR3 DNA sequence: TGCGCCAGCAGCCAAACTGGGGAGTTCTATGGCTACACCTTC.

This chain links TRBV5-1 with TRBJ1-3, with D possibly being TRBD1 (5 bases). The V end was cut by 2 bases, the J end by 4 bases, with 16 bases between. Germline loops: CDR1 SGHRS, CDR2 YFSETQ. The length of the CDR3 is 16 residues. The CDR3 is CASSFYQGAYGNTIYF. The DNA of the CDR3 is TGCGCCAGCAGCTTTTACCAGGGAGCATACGGAAACACCATATATTTT.

The chain links TRBV11-2 to TRBJ2-1; unclear D gene. The germline CDR1 and CDR2 sequences are SGHAT and FQNNGV. Trimming left V 1 base short and J 5 bases short, with 12 bases between. CDR3 length: 15 residues. CDR3 nucleotide sequence: TGTGCCAGCAGCTTAGCGGCTCAGAAGAACAATGAGCAGTTCTTC. Translated: CASSLAAQKNNEQFF.

The chain combines TRBV11-2 with TRBJ1-1; D remains ambiguous. The V gene lost 0 bases and the J gene lost 5 bases, with 13 bases spanning the gap. The CDR3 has 15 amino acids. CDR1 and CDR2 from the germline V gene are SGHAT and FQNNGV. In DNA, the CDR3 is TGTGCCAGCAGCTTAGACTCGGTTTTTAGTACTGAAGCTTTCTTT. Translating it yields CASSLDSVFSTEAFF.

V and J are TRBV9 and TRBJ2-2, with D possibly TRBD2 on 5 matching bases. CDR3 length: 16 residues. V lost 0 bases and J 0 bases, leaving 9 bases between the germline ends. Germline V CDR1 and CDR2: SGDLS, YYNGEE. CDR3 in DNA: TGTGCCAGCAGCGTAGCCGGGAAAGCGAACACCGGGGAGCTGTTTTTT. Translated, it gives CASSVAGKANTGELFF.

V and J are TRBV7-3 and TRBJ2-2; 7 bases line up with TRBD2. Germline CDR1 reads SGHTA; CDR2 reads FQGTGA. V lost 10 bases to trimming and J lost 3 bases; unmatched junction nucleotides: 5. The CDR3 totals 13 residues. In DNA form, the CDR3 reads TGTGCCATACGGGCGGGAGACACCGGGGAGCTGTTTTTT. Its translation is CAIRAGDTGELFF. The whole variable domain, filled in from reference TRBV7-3 and TRBJ2-2, reads GAGVSQTPSNKVTEKGKYVELRCDPISGHTALYWYRQSLGQGPEFLIYFQGTGAADDSGLPNDRFFAVRPEGSVSTLKIQRTERGDSAVYLCAIRAGDTGELFFGEGSRLTVL.

The rearrangement uses TRBV6-5 and TRBJ2-5, with TRBD2 matching 7 bases. CDR1 and CDR2 (germline): MNHEY, SVGAGI. The V segment lost 0 bases and the J segment 7 bases; nucleotides outside the gene matches: 11. This CDR3 contains 16 residues. CDR3 nucleotides: TGTGCCAGCAGTTACTCCCGGCCTAGCGGCGATTGGACCCAGTACTTC. Residues: CASSYSRPSGDWTQYF.

The chain joins TRBV7-9 to TRBJ2-7; 10 bases are a match to TRBD1. CDR3 length equals 12 residues. Germline V gene lookup returns CDR1 SEHNR and CDR2 FQNEAQ (reference sequence). V lost 5 bases and J lost 6; bases outside the gene matches: 1. Written as DNA, the CDR3 is TGTGCCAGCAGCCGGACAGGGGGCGAGCAGTACTTC. This translates into CASSRTGGEQYF.

This clone is categorized as medium-sized. This chain links TRBV30 with TRBJ2-1, with TRBD1 as a possible D gene (5 bases). Germline CDR1 GTSNPN, CDR2 SVGIG (reference sequence). The CDR3 has 15 amino acids. Deletions cut 6 bases from V and 0 bases from J, with 15 bases between. The CDR3 bases are TGTGCCTGCCCCATGGGGCCCAGCTCCTACAATGAGCAGTTCTTC. Translation gives CACPMGPSSYNEQFF.

This chain connects TRBV5-6 to TRBJ2-7; D is ambiguous. The V gene's germline CDR1 is SGHDT and CDR2 YYEEEE. The CDR3 consists of 11 residues. V was clipped by 0 bases and J by 12 bases, with 10 bases between them. As DNA, the CDR3 is TGTGCCAGCAGCTTGGGAGCTCTGGCGTACTTC. Its protein product is CASSLGALAYF.

The rearrangement links TRBV27 to TRBJ1-4; TRBD1 matches 8 bases. From germline, CDR1 is MNHEY and CDR2 SMNVEV (reference sequence). The J segment lost 7 bases and the V segment lost 1 base, leaving 5 bases of the junction unmatched. This CDR3 comprises 15 residues. In nucleotides, the CDR3 is TGTGCCAGCAGTTTATTCGCAGGGGGCGGTGAAAAACTGTTTTTT. It yields the protein CASSLFAGGGEKLFF.

The genes are TRBV28 and TRBJ2-1, with TRBD2 as a possible D gene (6 bases). The germline V and J ends were trimmed by 4 bases and 2 bases, with 15 bases remaining between them. This CDR3 has 16 amino acids. Germline V gene sequence: CDR1 MDHEN, CDR2 SYDVKM. CDR3 sequence (DNA): TGTGCCAGCAGTTCTCTAGTGGGAGGACCCTACAATGAGCAGTTCTTC. Translating it yields CASSSLVGGPYNEQFF.

This chain joins TRBV11-3 and TRBJ2-2; 7 bases are shared with TRBD2. This CDR3 is built from 15 residues. CDR1 is SGHNT, CDR2 YENEEA, per germline. V lost 1 base, J lost 5 bases, and 4 bases stayed unmatched. The CDR3 loop is CASSLAAGLTGELFF. CDR3 coding DNA: TGTGCCAGCAGCTTAGCAGCGGGGTTGACCGGGGAGCTGTTTTTT.

This clone was found once. The CDR3 bases are TGTGCCAGCAGCTTAGGAGGGGTTCACGGTTACAATGAGCAGTTCTTC. As protein: CASSLGGVHGYNEQFF. V and J are TRBV7-9 and TRBJ2-1; perhaps D is TRBD1 or TRBD2 (5 bases each). The CDR3 runs 16 residues. Germline V gene lookup returns CDR1 SEHNR and CDR2 FQNEAQ (reference sequence). V dropped 1 base and J dropped 4 bases, with 14 bases sitting between them.